The 7 T cell receptor beta chains reported below all come from one sample, sequenced in a study of blood T cell repertoires in COVID-19. Libraries were prepared by immunoSEQ multiplex PCR; TCRdb keeps only in-frame clonotypes and omits some of them. Altogether about 170,000 clones are present, about 90% being singletons, with the ten largest covering more than 4.5%. The sequencing input was peripheral blood. The receptors originated from a man aged 25 to 40 with COVID-19, enrolled during active disease.

The rearrangement joins TRBV2 to TRBJ1-2, with D perhaps matching TRBD1 (6 bases). V lost 5 bases and J lost 0, with 10 bases in between. Looked up from germline, CDR1 is SNHLY and CDR2 is FYNNEI. CDR3 length: 14 amino acids. The CDR3 region has the DNA TGTGCCAGCAGTAACAGGGATCCTAACTATGGCTACACCTTC. Residues: CASSNRDPNYGYTF.

In this sample, this clone turned up once. The rearrangement uses TRBV19 and TRBJ2-7, with 8 positions matching TRBD1. With 8 bases clipped from V and 3 bases from J, the junction kept 9 bases outside the gene matches. Germline V gives CDR1 LNHDA, CDR2 SQIVND (reference sequence). The CDR3 length is 14 residues. The CDR3, as DNA: TGTGCCAGTTCGGACAGGGAGGCTTACTACGAGCAGTACTTC. Its protein is CASSDREAYYEQYF.

The V and J genes are TRBV4-3 and TRBJ1-4; tentative D call: TRBD1 (6 bases). The ends were cut back, 3 bases at V and 2 bases at J, with 10 bases in the middle. Germline lookup yields CDR1 LGHNA and CDR2 YSLEER. CDR3 length: 15 amino acids. Here the CDR3 DNA reads TGCGCCAGCAGCCATGGGACAAGTACTAATGAAAAACTGTTTTTT. Translation: CASSHGTSTNEKLFF.

The chain uses TRBV7-3 and TRBJ2-3; D gene unclear. The CDR3 runs to 14 residues. V shed 5 bases and J shed 1 base, with 10 bases lying between them. CDR1 is SGHTA and CDR2 is FQGTGA in the germline V gene. The CDR3 loop is CASSLSPGTDTQYF. DNA for the CDR3: TGTGCCAGCAGCCTATCGCCGGGCACAGATACGCAGTATTTT.

The gene calls are TRBV10-3 and TRBJ2-7, with 11 nucleotides matching TRBD2. The trim removed 4 bases at V and 3 bases at J, leaving 5 bases unmatched. This CDR3 has 15 amino acids. Germline V lookup: CDR1 ENHRY, CDR2 SYGVKD. Here the CDR3 DNA reads TGTGCCATCAGTGGTAAGGGACTAGCGGACTACGAGCAGTACTTC. This gives the protein CAISGKGLADYEQYF.

Concerning this clone: Additional DNA sequences in this sample encode the identical CDR3. This sequence joins TRBV6-5 and TRBJ1-1; D gene ambiguous. Trimming pared 5 bases from V and 2 bases from J, leaving 12 bases between. The germline gives CDR1 MNHEY, CDR2 SVGAGI. The CDR3 is 14 amino acids. The CDR3 coding sequence is TGTGCCAGCAGTCTGGGAGGACTCAACACTGAAGCTTTCTTT. Its translation: CASSLGGLNTEAFF.

This clone was found once. The chain has TRBV24-1 and TRBJ1-1; D gene ambiguous. V lost 7 bases and J lost 3, with 11 bases in between. Germline V gene lookup returns CDR1 KGHDR and CDR2 SFDVKD. CDR3 length: 13 residues. The CDR3 reads CATRGRSDTEAFF. The CDR3 bases are TGTGCCACCAGAGGGAGGTCGGACACTGAAGCTTTCTTT.